What follows are 9 T cell receptor beta chains derived from one specimen sequenced in a study of cytomegalovirus exposure and HLA in healthy donors. In the PCR, 60 Vbeta and 13 Jbeta primers were used. The data were produced by immunoSEQ multiplex PCR, yet TCRdb's version contains in-frame clones alone and is incomplete. The sample has under 200,000 clones, approximately 86% seen once; the top ten hold approximately 2%. The specimen sequenced was PBMCs. The receptors stem from a woman between 18 and 30 years old in good health and CMV-seronegative.

This sequence joins TRBV19 and TRBJ1-1; D might be TRBD1 (6 bases). The germline CDR1 and CDR2 sequences are LNHDA and SQIVND (reference sequence). Trimming took off 1 base at V and 1 base at J, with 19 bases between the two ends. This CDR3 has 18 amino acids. The CDR3 DNA follows: TGTGCCAGTAGTATAGCAGTACAGGGAAGTGGTCGGAACACTGAAGCTTTCTTT. Amino acid sequence: CASSIAVQGSGRNTEAFF.

The chain couples TRBV7-8 to TRBJ2-3, with 13 bases lining up with TRBD2. CDR1 and CDR2 from the germline V gene are SGHVS and FQNEAQ. V shed 6 bases and J 5 bases; nucleotides not matched to a gene: 8. There are 16 residues in the CDR3. The CDR3 region has the DNA TGTGCCAGCAGAGGACTAGCGGGGGAAATTCGAGATACGCAGTATTTT. It codes for CASRGLAGEIRDTQYF.

This chain joins TRBV5-4 and TRBJ2-7; tentative D call: TRBD1 (6 bases). Germline V lookup: CDR1 SGHNT, CDR2 YYREEE (reference sequence). The CDR3 is 12 amino acids. Trimming stripped 4 bases from V and 1 base from J, with 6 bases between. The CDR3 DNA follows: TGTGCCAGCAGCGGGACATCCTACGAGCAGTACTTC. Protein product: CASSGTSYEQYF.

CDR3 bases: TGTGCCAGCAGTCTCTCCGGGGAGCTGTTTTTT. This codes for CASSLSGELFF. This chain connects TRBV7-9 to TRBJ2-2; no definite D call. V lost 6 bases, J lost 6 bases, and 5 bases lay in between. Germline V gene lookup returns CDR1 SEHNR and CDR2 FQNEAQ (reference sequence). CDR3 length equals 11 residues.

The chain couples TRBV7-9 to TRBJ2-2; TRBD2 agrees at 8 bases. Looked up from germline, CDR1 is SEHNR and CDR2 is FQNEAQ (reference sequence). V lost 5 bases, J lost 6 bases, and 8 bases stayed unmatched. The length of the CDR3 is 15 residues. The DNA for the CDR3 is TGTGCCAGCAGCCCCCGGGAGGGCCTAGCCGGGGAGCTGTTTTTT. Its translation is CASSPREGLAGELFF.

This clone was observed a single time. The chain carries TRBV13 and TRBJ2-5; TRBD2 aligns across 9 bases. Germline CDR1 and CDR2: PRHDT and FYEKMQ (reference sequence). The J segment lost 2 bases and the V segment lost 4 bases, leaving 17 bases of the junction unmatched. The CDR3 sequence is 19 residues long. CDR3 coding DNA: TGTGCCAGCAGCTCGACCCAATGGCAGCGGGGGGCGTCGCAAGAGACCCAGTACTTC. Translating gives CASSSTQWQRGASQETQYF.

The gene calls are TRBV6-5 and TRBJ1-1; perhaps TRBD1 as D (5 bases). The V end lost 4 bases, the J end lost 2 bases, and 8 bases lay between the germline ends. The CDR3 runs to 13 residues. Looked up from germline, CDR1 is MNHEY and CDR2 is SVGAGI. Here the CDR3 DNA reads TGTGCCAGCAGTTCGACAGTCAACACTGAAGCTTTCTTT. As protein: CASSSTVNTEAFF.

This clone was counted only a few times. This chain uses TRBV30 with TRBJ1-3; D possibly corresponds to TRBD1 (6 bases). V was shortened by 2 bases and J by 8 bases, with 16 bases between the two germline ends. The CDR3 contains 14 residues. The germline V gene encodes CDR1 GTSNPN and CDR2 SVGIG (reference sequence). CDR3 in amino acids: CAWSPITGYDTIYF. CDR3 DNA sequence: TGTGCCTGGAGTCCTATCACAGGGTATGACACCATATATTTT.

The chain couples TRBV2 to TRBJ2-1, with a possible D match to TRBD1 (6 bases). CDR3 length: 17 residues. V was trimmed by 3 bases and J by 7 bases, leaving 22 bases between them. Germline values: CDR1 SNHLY, CDR2 FYNNEI. CDR3 DNA: TGTGCCAGCAGTGACATAAAAACCAGGGGAGCTAGAAATGAGCAGTTCTTC. Encoded protein: CASSDIKTRGARNEQFF.